This TCR beta chain appears in the sequencing data of a study of T cell responses to AZD1222 COVID-19 vaccine. General observations from the study: No repertoire was sampled before or during the peak T cell response, only after it. Nearly half of spike-specific TCRs reportedly target unmutated variant regions.

From germline, CDR1 is KGHSH and CDR2 LQKENI. This CDR3 contains 13 residues. V was clipped by 1 base and J by 1 base, with 4 bases between them. In regard to this clone: Its target is unknown.

TCRdb's copy holds only in-frame clones and misses some; the assay was immunoSEQ multiplex PCR. The table lists 130,000 to 150,000 clones, about nine tenths of them singletons, with around 2.8% in the top ten. The chain combines TRBV18 with TRBJ1-1; unclear D gene. This specimen consisted of peripheral blood, obtained on day 0 of MenACWY control vaccination. The sequence came from an adult in good health. In DNA form, the CDR3 reads TGTGCCAGCTCACCACTGGCGAACACTGAAGCTTTCTTT. It is translated as CASSPLANTEAFF. Filled out from reference TRBV18 and TRBJ1-1, the complete variable domain reads NAGVMQNPRHLVRRRGQEARLRCSPMKGHSHVYWYRQLPEEGLKFMVYLQKENIIDESGMPKERFSAEFPKEGPSILRIQQVVRGDSAAYFCASSPLANTEAFFGQGTRLTVV.